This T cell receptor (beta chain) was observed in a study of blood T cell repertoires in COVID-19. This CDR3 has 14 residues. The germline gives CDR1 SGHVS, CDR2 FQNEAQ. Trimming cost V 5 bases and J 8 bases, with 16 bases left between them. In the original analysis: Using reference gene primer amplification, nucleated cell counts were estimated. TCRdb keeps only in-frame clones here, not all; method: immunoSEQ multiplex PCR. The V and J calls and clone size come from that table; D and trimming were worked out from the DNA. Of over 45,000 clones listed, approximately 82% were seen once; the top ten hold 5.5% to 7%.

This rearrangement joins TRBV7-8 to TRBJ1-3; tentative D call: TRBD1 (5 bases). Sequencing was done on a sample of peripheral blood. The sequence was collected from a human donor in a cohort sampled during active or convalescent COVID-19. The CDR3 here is CASSRRRTSDTIYF. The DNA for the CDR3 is TGTGCCAGCAGCCGTCGTCGGACATCGGACACCATATATTTT.